These T cell receptor beta chains were read from a single sample in a study of T-cell memory formation after mild COVID-19. TCRdb re-called the 5' RACE reads through MiXCR, storing one row per CDR3 protein. This table holds 200,000 to 300,000 distinct CDR3 sequences, around a tenth found once. Specimen: PBMCs or a T cell subset sorted from them (not recorded which). Receptor source: a man younger than 35 who had mild COVID-19 (a few samples of this study predate the infection). Cell type and time point are not known. CDR3s include the opening cysteine and the closing phenylalanine or tryptophan. Fields, in order: D gene, clone size, J gene, V gene, CDR3 DNA, CDR3 protein. The D gene is left open where the match is weak. Clone sizes are given selectively: once, few, many, or a class where the clone is expanded.

d_call: TRBD2; clone_size: few; j_call: TRBJ2-2; v_call: TRBV7-3; cdr3_nt: TGTGCCAGCAGCTTAAACGGTGCGGGGGGGACCGGGGAGCTGTTTTTT; cdr3_aa: CASSLNGAGGTGELFF
d_call: NA; clone_size: many; j_call: TRBJ1-1; v_call: TRBV4-1; cdr3_nt: TGCGCCAGCAGCCCTCCCCCTGGAGAATGGACTGAAGCTTTCTTT; cdr3_aa: CASSPPPGEWTEAFF
d_call: NA; clone_size: NA; j_call: TRBJ1-5; v_call: TRBV6-2/TRBV6-3; cdr3_nt: TGTGCCAGCAGTTCTACCCAGAGGTGGGGAGGAGGTAATCAGCCCCAGCATTTT; cdr3_aa: CASSSTQRWGGGNQPQHF
d_call: NA; clone_size: few; j_call: TRBJ2-3; v_call: TRBV7-6; cdr3_nt: TGTGCCAGCAGGCGTAGACCAGGGCGGGGCACAGATACGCAGTATTTT; cdr3_aa: CASRRRPGRGTDTQYF
d_call: NA; clone_size: few; j_call: TRBJ1-6; v_call: TRBV7-8; cdr3_nt: TGTGCCAGCAGCCCATTAGCAGTTGGGGGAAATTCACCCCTCCACTTT; cdr3_aa: CASSPLAVGGNSPLHF
d_call: NA; clone_size: NA; j_call: TRBJ2-5; v_call: TRBV12-3/TRBV12-4; cdr3_nt: TGTGCCAGCAGCCACTATAGGGGGGGAGGGGAAGAGACCCAGTACTTC; cdr3_aa: CASSHYRGGGEETQYF
d_call: TRBD2; clone_size: few; j_call: TRBJ2-3; v_call: TRBV20-1; cdr3_nt: TGCAGTGCTAGAGCCCGGGGGGGAGTTAGGACAGATACGCAGTATTTT; cdr3_aa: CSARARGGVRTDTQYF
d_call: TRBD2; clone_size: few; j_call: TRBJ2-3; v_call: TRBV5-1; cdr3_nt: TGCGCCAGCAGCTCGATAGCGGGGTCGGGAGATACGCAGTATTTT; cdr3_aa: CASSSIAGSGDTQYF
d_call: TRBD1; clone_size: NA; j_call: TRBJ2-5; v_call: TRBV18; cdr3_nt: TGTGCCAGCTCAGGGACAGGTTTGGGAGAGACCCAGTACTTC; cdr3_aa: CASSGTGLGETQYF
d_call: NA; clone_size: many; j_call: TRBJ1-2; v_call: TRBV6-6; cdr3_nt: TGTGCCAGCAGCGAGGGGTATGGCTACACCTTC; cdr3_aa: CASSEGYGYTF
d_call: TRBD1; clone_size: NA; j_call: TRBJ2-6; v_call: TRBV7-2; cdr3_nt: TGTGCCAGCAGCTTAGTTGGGCAGGGGGAAACTTTC; cdr3_aa: CASSLVGQGETF
d_call: NA; clone_size: few; j_call: TRBJ2-1; v_call: TRBV4-1; cdr3_nt: TGCGCCAGCAGCCAGGGTCGGGACAATGAGCAGTTCTTC; cdr3_aa: CASSQGRDNEQFF
d_call: NA; clone_size: few; j_call: TRBJ1-6; v_call: TRBV10-2; cdr3_nt: TGCGCCAGCAGTGATCTGGGTTCACCCCTCCACTTT; cdr3_aa: CASSDLGSPLHF
d_call: NA; clone_size: NA; j_call: TRBJ2-1; v_call: TRBV13; cdr3_nt: TGTGCCAGCATCCTTGGTGGGGCAGCCTACAATGAGCAGTTCTTC; cdr3_aa: CASILGGAAYNEQFF
d_call: NA; clone_size: NA; j_call: TRBJ1-5; v_call: TRBV5-5; cdr3_nt: TGTGCCAGCAGCCCGACGGGAGGGACCCCCTCGGCCCAGCATTTT; cdr3_aa: CASSPTGGTPSAQHF
d_call: TRBD2; clone_size: NA; j_call: TRBJ2-3; v_call: TRBV7-9; cdr3_nt: TGTGCCAGCAGCTTTGCTAGCGGTTCAGATACGCAGTATTTT; cdr3_aa: CASSFASGSDTQYF
d_call: TRBD1; clone_size: NA; j_call: TRBJ1-4; v_call: TRBV4-3; cdr3_nt: TGCGCCAGCAGCCAGGAACTCAGGGGGAATGGAAAACTGTTTTTT; cdr3_aa: CASSQELRGNGKLFF
d_call: NA; clone_size: many; j_call: TRBJ2-5; v_call: TRBV25-1; cdr3_nt: TGTGCCAGCGGGAACAGTGGACTAGAGACCCAGTACTTC; cdr3_aa: CASGNSGLETQYF
d_call: NA; clone_size: NA; j_call: TRBJ1-2; v_call: TRBV6-5; cdr3_nt: TGTGCCAGCAGTTACGGCCTCGGGGGCGGGGGCTACACCTTC; cdr3_aa: CASSYGLGGGGYTF
d_call: NA; clone_size: NA; j_call: TRBJ2-2; v_call: TRBV5-1; cdr3_nt: TGCACCAGCAGCTTGGAGTCGGGCACCGGGGAGCTGTTTTTT; cdr3_aa: CTSSLESGTGELFF
d_call: NA; clone_size: few; j_call: TRBJ2-2; v_call: TRBV29-1; cdr3_nt: TGCAGCGTTGAAGATCTATCAATGAACACCGGGGAGCTGTTTTTT; cdr3_aa: CSVEDLSMNTGELFF
d_call: TRBD2; clone_size: NA; j_call: TRBJ2-6; v_call: TRBV6-2/TRBV6-3; cdr3_nt: TGTGCCAGCAGTACAAAGACTAGCCCTGGGGCCAACGTCCTGACTTTC; cdr3_aa: CASSTKTSPGANVLTF
d_call: NA; clone_size: few; j_call: TRBJ1-5; v_call: TRBV7-2; cdr3_nt: TGTGCCAGCAGCTTGCGGGATCTGGATCAGCCCCAGCATTTT; cdr3_aa: CASSLRDLDQPQHF
d_call: NA; clone_size: NA; j_call: TRBJ2-2; v_call: TRBV5-1; cdr3_nt: TGCGCCAGCAGTCCCATTCTCGGCGGTACCGGGGAGCTGTTTTTT; cdr3_aa: CASSPILGGTGELFF
d_call: NA; clone_size: NA; j_call: TRBJ2-5; v_call: TRBV4-1; cdr3_nt: TGCGCCAGCAGCCCCTTGGAGGGGGGAGAGACCCAGTACTTC; cdr3_aa: CASSPLEGGETQYF
d_call: NA; clone_size: few; j_call: TRBJ2-4; v_call: TRBV28; cdr3_nt: TGTGCCAGCAGTCCCTTTGAGGCCAAAAACATTCAGTACTTC; cdr3_aa: CASSPFEAKNIQYF
d_call: NA; clone_size: NA; j_call: TRBJ2-6; v_call: TRBV7-2; cdr3_nt: TGTGCCAGCAGCTTCGGCAGGGGTGGGGCCAACGTCCTGACTTTC; cdr3_aa: CASSFGRGGANVLTF
d_call: NA; clone_size: many; j_call: TRBJ2-1; v_call: TRBV11-2; cdr3_nt: TGTGCCAGCAGCTTAGACAGGTTGGGGGCCCTCAATGAGCAGTTCTTC; cdr3_aa: CASSLDRLGALNEQFF
d_call: NA; clone_size: NA; j_call: TRBJ2-1; v_call: TRBV6-5; cdr3_nt: TGTGCCAGCAGCCAGCAGGGGAGCGGGGTAGGCTACAATGAGCAGTTCTTC; cdr3_aa: CASSQQGSGVGYNEQFF
d_call: NA; clone_size: few; j_call: TRBJ1-1; v_call: TRBV20-1; cdr3_nt: TGCAGTGCTAGAGATCTGGGTTCGGACACTGAAGCTTTCTTT; cdr3_aa: CSARDLGSDTEAFF
d_call: NA; clone_size: NA; j_call: TRBJ2-7; v_call: TRBV5-1; cdr3_nt: TGCGCCAGCAGCTTTCACAGTCCCTACGAGCAGTACTTC; cdr3_aa: CASSFHSPYEQYF
d_call: NA; clone_size: few; j_call: TRBJ2-3; v_call: TRBV3-2; cdr3_nt: TGTGCCAGCAGCCAAATCCGGGACAGGGGGATCCCTAGAGACACAGATACGCAGTATTTT; cdr3_aa: CASSQIRDRGIPRDTDTQYF
d_call: TRBD1; clone_size: few; j_call: TRBJ1-1; v_call: TRBV3-1; cdr3_nt: TGTGCCAGCAGGACACAGGGGTACACTGAAGCTTTCTTT; cdr3_aa: CASRTQGYTEAFF
d_call: NA; clone_size: few; j_call: TRBJ2-2; v_call: TRBV29-1; cdr3_nt: TGCAGCGTTGACCGACTTGACACCGGGGAGCTGTTTTTT; cdr3_aa: CSVDRLDTGELFF
d_call: TRBD1; clone_size: few; j_call: TRBJ2-3; v_call: TRBV4-1; cdr3_nt: TGCGCCAGCAGCCTATGGACAGGGGCAGATACGCAGTATTTT; cdr3_aa: CASSLWTGADTQYF
d_call: TRBD1; clone_size: NA; j_call: TRBJ1-5; v_call: TRBV7-2; cdr3_nt: TGTGCCAGCAGCTCCAGGACAGGGGGCGACAATCAGCCCCAGCATTTT; cdr3_aa: CASSSRTGGDNQPQHF
d_call: NA; clone_size: NA; j_call: TRBJ1-5; v_call: TRBV15; cdr3_nt: TGTGCCACCAGCAGAGATTGGGACAATTATCAGCCCCAGCATTTT; cdr3_aa: CATSRDWDNYQPQHF
d_call: TRBD1; clone_size: NA; j_call: TRBJ1-5; v_call: TRBV10-3; cdr3_nt: TGTGCCATCAGTGCACAGGGGAGCAATCAGCCCCAGCATTTT; cdr3_aa: CAISAQGSNQPQHF
d_call: TRBD1; clone_size: few; j_call: TRBJ2-2; v_call: TRBV12-3/TRBV12-4; cdr3_nt: TGTGCCAGCATGTCCCGGGACAGGGTTTGGGAGCTGTTTTTT; cdr3_aa: CASMSRDRVWELFF
d_call: TRBD1; clone_size: NA; j_call: TRBJ2-3; v_call: TRBV15; cdr3_nt: TGTGCCACCAGCAGAGATGGCCAGGGGGCAGATACGCAGTATTTT; cdr3_aa: CATSRDGQGADTQYF
d_call: NA; clone_size: many; j_call: TRBJ2-5; v_call: TRBV10-3; cdr3_nt: TGTGCCATCTCTCGGGGCGAGACCCAGTACTTC; cdr3_aa: CAISRGETQYF
d_call: NA; clone_size: NA; j_call: TRBJ1-4; v_call: TRBV3-1; cdr3_nt: TGTGCCAGCAGCCCGCGGCAGGGTAGTGAAAAACTGTTTTTT; cdr3_aa: CASSPRQGSEKLFF
d_call: NA; clone_size: few; j_call: TRBJ2-5; v_call: TRBV7-3; cdr3_nt: TGTGCCAGCAGAGGGGCAGCTCAAGAGACCCAGTACTTC; cdr3_aa: CASRGAAQETQYF
d_call: TRBD1; clone_size: few; j_call: TRBJ1-5; v_call: TRBV2; cdr3_nt: TGTGCCAGCAGTCTCCAGGGGGCCGATCAGCCCCAGCATTTT; cdr3_aa: CASSLQGADQPQHF
d_call: NA; clone_size: many; j_call: TRBJ1-1; v_call: TRBV12-3/TRBV12-4; cdr3_nt: TGTGCCAGCAGTCCCAGGGGAGGTGAAGCTTTCTTT; cdr3_aa: CASSPRGGEAFF
d_call: NA; clone_size: few; j_call: TRBJ1-2; v_call: TRBV7-2; cdr3_nt: TGTGCCAGCAGCTTAGCCCTTGGCGGGAATGGCTACACCTTC; cdr3_aa: CASSLALGGNGYTF
d_call: NA; clone_size: few; j_call: TRBJ1-3; v_call: TRBV11-2; cdr3_nt: TGTGCCAGCAGCCAAGGACCGAACTCTGGAAACACCATATATTTT; cdr3_aa: CASSQGPNSGNTIYF
d_call: NA; clone_size: few; j_call: TRBJ2-2; v_call: TRBV4-1; cdr3_nt: TGCGCCAGCAGCCAAGATCCCGCGGGACAGTTGAACACCGGGGAGCTGTTTTTT; cdr3_aa: CASSQDPAGQLNTGELFF
d_call: NA; clone_size: few; j_call: TRBJ2-7; v_call: TRBV12-5; cdr3_nt: TGTGCTAGTGGATTGGGCAGGGGCTACGAGCAGTACTTC; cdr3_aa: CASGLGRGYEQYF
d_call: TRBD1; clone_size: few; j_call: TRBJ1-4; v_call: TRBV12-3/TRBV12-4; cdr3_nt: TGTGCCAGCAGTATCCCGGGACAGGGGAAGGGCGAAAAACTGTTTTTT; cdr3_aa: CASSIPGQGKGEKLFF
d_call: NA; clone_size: NA; j_call: TRBJ2-3; v_call: TRBV7-9; cdr3_nt: TGTGCCAGCAGCTTAGTGGGGGGCGCCTATCTTGGAGTGGATACGCAGTATTTT; cdr3_aa: CASSLVGGAYLGVDTQYF
d_call: NA; clone_size: few; j_call: TRBJ1-1; v_call: TRBV2; cdr3_nt: TGTGCCACCCGCCGGGGGGAAGGAACTGAAGCTTTCTTT; cdr3_aa: CATRRGEGTEAFF
d_call: TRBD2; clone_size: NA; j_call: TRBJ2-1; v_call: TRBV25-1; cdr3_nt: TGTGCCAGCAGCTTACACGGGGGGGCCGCCTACAATGAGCAGTTCTTC; cdr3_aa: CASSLHGGAAYNEQFF